This TCR beta chain was captured by sequencing in a study of cytomegalovirus exposure and HLA in healthy donors. Germline CDR1 is MGHDK and CDR2 is SYGVNS. The V end lost 6 bases, the J end lost 11 bases, and 16 bases lay between the germline ends. The CDR3 runs to 12 residues. This table comes from immunoSEQ multiplex PCR, and its TCRdb copy is limited to in-frame clones, with some not included. The top ten hold roughly 4% of the sample, which has some 98,000 clones, about 83% seen once. Sequenced sample: PBMCs. This clonotype originated in a woman in her 30s in good health and CMV-seronegative. The rearrangement links TRBV25-1 to TRBJ1-1, with a possible D match to TRBD1 (5 bases). The CDR3 region is CASSVGAREAFF. As DNA, the CDR3 is TGTGCCAGCAGCGTAGGGGCACGAGAGGCTTTCTTT.